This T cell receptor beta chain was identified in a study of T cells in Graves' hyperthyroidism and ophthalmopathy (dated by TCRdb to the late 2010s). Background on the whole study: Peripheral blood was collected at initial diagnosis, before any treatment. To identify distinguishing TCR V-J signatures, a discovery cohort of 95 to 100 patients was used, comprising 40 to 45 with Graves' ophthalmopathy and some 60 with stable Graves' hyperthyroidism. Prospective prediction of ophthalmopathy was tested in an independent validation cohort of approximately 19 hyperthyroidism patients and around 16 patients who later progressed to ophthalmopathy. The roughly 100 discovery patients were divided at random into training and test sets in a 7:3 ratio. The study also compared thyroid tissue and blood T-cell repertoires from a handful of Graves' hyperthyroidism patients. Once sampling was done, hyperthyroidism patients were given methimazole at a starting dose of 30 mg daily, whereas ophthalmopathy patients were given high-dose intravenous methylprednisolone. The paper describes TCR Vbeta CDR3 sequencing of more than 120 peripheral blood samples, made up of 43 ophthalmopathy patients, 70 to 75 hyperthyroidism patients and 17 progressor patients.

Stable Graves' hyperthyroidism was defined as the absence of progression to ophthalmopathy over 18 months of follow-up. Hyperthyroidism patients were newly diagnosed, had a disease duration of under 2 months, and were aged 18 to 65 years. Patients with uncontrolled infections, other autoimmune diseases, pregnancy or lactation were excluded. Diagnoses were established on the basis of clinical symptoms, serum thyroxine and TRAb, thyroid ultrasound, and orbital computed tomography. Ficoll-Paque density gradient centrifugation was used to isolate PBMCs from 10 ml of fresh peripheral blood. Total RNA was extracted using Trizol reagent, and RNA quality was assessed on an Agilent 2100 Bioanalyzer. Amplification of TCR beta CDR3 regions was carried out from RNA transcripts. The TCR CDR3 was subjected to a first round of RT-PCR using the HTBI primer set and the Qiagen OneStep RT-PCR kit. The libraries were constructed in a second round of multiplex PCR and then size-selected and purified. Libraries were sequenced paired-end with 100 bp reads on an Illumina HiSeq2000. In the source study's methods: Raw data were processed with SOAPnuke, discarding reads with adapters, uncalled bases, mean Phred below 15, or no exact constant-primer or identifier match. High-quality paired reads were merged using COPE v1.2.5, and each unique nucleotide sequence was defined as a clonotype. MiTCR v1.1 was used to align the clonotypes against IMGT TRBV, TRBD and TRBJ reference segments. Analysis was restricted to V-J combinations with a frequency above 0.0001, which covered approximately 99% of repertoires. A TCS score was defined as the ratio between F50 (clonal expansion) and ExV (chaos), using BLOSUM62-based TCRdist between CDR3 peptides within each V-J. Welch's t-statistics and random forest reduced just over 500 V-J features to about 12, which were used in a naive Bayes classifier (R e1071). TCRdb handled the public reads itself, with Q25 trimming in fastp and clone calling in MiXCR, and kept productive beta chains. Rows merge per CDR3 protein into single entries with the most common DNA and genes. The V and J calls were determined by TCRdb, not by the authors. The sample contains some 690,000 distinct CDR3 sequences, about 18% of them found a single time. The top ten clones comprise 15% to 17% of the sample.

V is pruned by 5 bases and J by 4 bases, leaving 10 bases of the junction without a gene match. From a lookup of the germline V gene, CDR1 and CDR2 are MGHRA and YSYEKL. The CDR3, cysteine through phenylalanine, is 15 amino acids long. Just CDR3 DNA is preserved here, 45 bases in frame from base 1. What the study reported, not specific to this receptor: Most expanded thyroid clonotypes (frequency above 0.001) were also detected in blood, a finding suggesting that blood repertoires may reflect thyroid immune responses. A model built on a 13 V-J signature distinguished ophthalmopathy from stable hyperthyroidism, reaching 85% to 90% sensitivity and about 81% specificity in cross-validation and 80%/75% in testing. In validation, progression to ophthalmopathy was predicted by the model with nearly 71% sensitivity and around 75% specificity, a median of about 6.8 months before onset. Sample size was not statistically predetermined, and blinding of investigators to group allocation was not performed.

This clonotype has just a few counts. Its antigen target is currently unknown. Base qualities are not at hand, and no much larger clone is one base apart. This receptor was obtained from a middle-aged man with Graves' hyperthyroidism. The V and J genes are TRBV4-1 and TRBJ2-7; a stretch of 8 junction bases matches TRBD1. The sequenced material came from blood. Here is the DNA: TGCGCCAGCAGCAACCCAGGGGGCAAACGGTACGAGCAGTACTTC. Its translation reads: CASSNPGGKRYEQYF.